This is a list of T cell receptor beta chains from one sample in a study of blood T cell repertoires in COVID-19. Data came from immunoSEQ multiplex PCR; TCRdb stores just in-frame clones and leaves some out. The sample has 300,000 to 450,000 clones, approximately 87% seen once. Sequenced material: PBMCs or T cells enriched from blood (not recorded which). All receptors come from a man younger than 40 who had recovered from COVID-19. Both conserved end residues are part of each CDR3. The D gene is left open where the match is weak. Rows give clone size only sometimes, using once, few, many, or a class for an expanded clone.

D	V	size	J	DNA	CDR3
.	TRBV5-1	once	TRBJ1-5	TGCGCCAGCAGCTTCTCGGATTCCGGGCAGCCCCAGCATTTT	CASSFSDSGQPQHF
.	TRBV15	.	TRBJ1-2	TGTGCCACCAGCGATCGGCTGGACAGAGGATTCTATGGCTACACCTTC	CATSDRLDRGFYGYTF
TRBD1	TRBV5-1	once	TRBJ2-3	TGCGCCAGCAGCCCTAACGGACAGGGTAGGGCAGATACGCAGTATTTT	CASSPNGQGRADTQYF
.	TRBV19	.	TRBJ1-1	TGTGCCAGTAGTCCACAGACAGGTTCGAACACTGAAGCTTTCTTT	CASSPQTGSNTEAFF
TRBD1	TRBV7-2	.	TRBJ1-2	TGTGCCAGCACCAATCAGGGGGATCCTGGCTACACCTTC	CASTNQGDPGYTF
.	TRBV27	.	TRBJ2-2	TGTGCCAGCAGACTGAGGGGGTCCGGGGAGCTGTTTTTT	CASRLRGSGELFF
.	TRBV19	few	TRBJ1-2	TGTGCCAGTAGTACCCCAGCGGCGAGCCCTTCTTTCTCCGGCTACACCTTC	CASSTPAASPSFSGYTF
.	TRBV10-3	.	TRBJ1-1	TGTGCCATCAGGGACCTTCGGGGCACTGAAGCTTTCTTT	CAIRDLRGTEAFF
.	TRBV7-9	.	TRBJ2-4	TGTGCCAGCAGCTTGGGGGGAATCCCCAAAAACATTCAGTACTTC	CASSLGGIPKNIQYF
TRBD1	TRBV19	.	TRBJ1-6	TGTGCCAGTAGTATAGATTACCCGCGACAGGGGCGCATCTATAATTCACCCCTCCACTTT	CASSIDYPRQGRIYNSPLHF
.	TRBV6-5	.	TRBJ1-6	TGTGCCAGTGCAGAGGCCAATTCACCCCTCCACTTT	CASAEANSPLHF
TRBD2	TRBV7-2	many	TRBJ2-1	TGTGCCAGCAGCCCTACTAGCGGGGGGTGGAATGAGCAGTTCTTC	CASSPTSGGWNEQFF
TRBD1	TRBV7-6	.	TRBJ2-6	TGTGCCAGCAGTCGCCGGGACAGAGACAATGGGGCCAACGTCCTGACTTTC	CASSRRDRDNGANVLTF
TRBD1	TRBV10-1	.	TRBJ1-1	TGCGCCAGCAGTGAGTACAGGGGCACTGAAGCTTTCTTT	CASSEYRGTEAFF
.	TRBV2	.	TRBJ1-5	TGTGCCAGCAGTGAGTGGGAAAGACAGATTAGCAATCAGCCCCAGCATTTT	CASSEWERQISNQPQHF
.	TRBV3-1/TRBV3-2	once	TRBJ2-7	TGTGCCAGCAGCCAAACGGACAGCTCCTACGAGCAGTACTTC	CASSQTDSSYEQYF
TRBD1	TRBV2	.	TRBJ2-6	TGTGCCAGCAGTGGGAGGGACAGGGCGGCTGGGGCCAACGTCCTGACTTTC	CASSGRDRAAGANVLTF
TRBD1	TRBV6-1	.	TRBJ1-5	TGTGCCAGCAGTGAAGGCAGGGGGTACAATCAGCCCCAGCATTTT	CASSEGRGYNQPQHF
TRBD1	TRBV7-3	once	TRBJ2-5	TGTGCCAGCAGCCGGGCCGGGACAGGGGCTTTCGGAGAGACCCAGTACTTC	CASSRAGTGAFGETQYF
TRBD1	TRBV19	.	TRBJ1-2	TGTGCCAGTAGTATAGCCGTAGACAGGGGAACAACCTTC	CASSIAVDRGTTF
.	TRBV6-2/TRBV6-3	.	TRBJ1-2	TGTGCCAGCAGTTACTCAGTTCCAGGGCGGGAATATGGCTACACCTTC	CASSYSVPGREYGYTF
.	TRBV14	.	TRBJ2-7	TGTGCCAGCAGCCATTGGGACATAGCCTCCAACGAGCAGTACTTC	CASSHWDIASNEQYF
TRBD1	TRBV6-5	.	TRBJ2-2	TGTGCCAGCAGTTGGACAGGGGGCACCGGGGAGCTGTTTTTT	CASSWTGGTGELFF
TRBD1	TRBV5-4	.	TRBJ1-4	TGTGCCAGCAGCCTCGGACAGGGTAGTGAAAAACTGTTTTTT	CASSLGQGSEKLFF
.	TRBV20-1	once	TRBJ2-7	TGCAGTGCCAGTTCAGGGTACCCATCCTACGAGCAGTACTTC	CSASSGYPSYEQYF
TRBD2	TRBV10-3	.	TRBJ2-3	TGTGCCATAGCGGGGAGGAAGACAGATACGCAGTATTTT	CAIAGRKTDTQYF
TRBD1	TRBV7-9	.	TRBJ1-1	TGTGCCAGCAGCCGGGACAGGCATGAAGCTTTCTTT	CASSRDRHEAFF
.	TRBV2	.	TRBJ1-1	TGTGCCAGCAGTGTACGGTATGAAGCTTTCTTT	CASSVRYEAFF
.	TRBV4-1	.	TRBJ1-3	TGCGCCAGCAGCGATCGGTACAGGGCTGGAAACACCATATATTTT	CASSDRYRAGNTIYF
.	TRBV5-5	.	TRBJ1-2	TGTGCCAGCAGCTTGTTGGGTGCAGGTGGCTACACCTTC	CASSLLGAGGYTF
.	TRBV28	once	TRBJ2-7	TGTGCCAGCAGTCCCGCCTGGCAGGGGATAGTTTACGAGCAGTACTTC	CASSPAWQGIVYEQYF
.	TRBV19	.	TRBJ2-7	TGTGCCAGTAGCGCCCCGGGACTCACCTACGAGCAGTACTTC	CASSAPGLTYEQYF
.	TRBV6-5	.	TRBJ1-2	TGTGCCAGCAGCCCGGGTAGAGCTTATGGCTACACCTTC	CASSPGRAYGYTF
.	TRBV3-1/TRBV3-2	.	TRBJ1-2	TGTGCCAGCAGCCAATACAGGGAAGGATTCGGCTACACCTTC	CASSQYREGFGYTF
.	TRBV7-2	.	TRBJ1-2	TGTGCCAGCAGCGCCGCAGGGTACCTTGGCTACACCTTC	CASSAAGYLGYTF
TRBD1	TRBV29-1	.	TRBJ1-1	TGCAGCGTTGAAGATGGGAGTTGGGACAGGGGGATTTGGGACACTGAAGCTTTCTTT	CSVEDGSWDRGIWDTEAFF
.	TRBV10-3	.	TRBJ1-5	TGTGCCACCCGGTCGGGTTCTCAGCCCCAGCATTTT	CATRSGSQPQHF
TRBD1	TRBV19	.	TRBJ1-3	TGTGCCAGTAGTATCGACAGGGGTGGAAACACCATATATTTT	CASSIDRGGNTIYF
.	TRBV19	.	TRBJ1-1	TGTGCCAGTAGTATTCTGAGGGCAGCTGAAGCTTTCTTT	CASSILRAAEAFF
.	TRBV5-4	.	TRBJ1-1	TGTGCCAGCAGCTTGTCAGGACTCTCGAGGGCTGAAGCTTTCTTT	CASSLSGLSRAEAFF
.	TRBV7-3	.	TRBJ2-1	TGTGCCAGCAGCTTAGTTTCGAGCTCCTACAATGAGCAGTTCTTC	CASSLVSSSYNEQFF
TRBD1	TRBV6-5	.	TRBJ1-4	TGTGCCAGCAGTTACGGGGGACAGGGAGGTGAAAAACTGTTTTTT	CASSYGGQGGEKLFF
.	TRBV30	.	TRBJ1-4	TGTGCCTGGAGTTTGGAGGGAGAACTGTTTTTT	CAWSLEGELFF
.	TRBV7-9	.	TRBJ1-6	TGTGCCAGCAGCGTAACGTCGGGGGTCGCCTATAATTCACCCCTCCACTTT	CASSVTSGVAYNSPLHF
.	TRBV19	.	TRBJ1-5	TGTGCCAGTAGGTCCAGGGTCAATCAGCCCCAGCATTTT	CASRSRVNQPQHF
.	TRBV11-2	.	TRBJ1-4	TGTGCCAGCAGCTTAGGTCGGGGTTGGGATGAAAAACTGTTTTTT	CASSLGRGWDEKLFF
.	TRBV7-2	.	TRBJ1-2	TGTGCCAGCGCTCCCTCGGAGGGTGGCTACACCTTC	CASAPSEGGYTF
TRBD2	TRBV15	once	TRBJ2-1	TGTGCCACCAGCAGAGAACTCCAGGCGGGGGGGCTCGGCGAGCAGTTCTTC	CATSRELQAGGLGEQFF
.	TRBV30	.	TRBJ1-4	TGTGCCTGGAGTGTAAAAGGGGGTGCTGAAAAACTGTTTTTT	CAWSVKGGAEKLFF
TRBD1	TRBV10-3	once	TRBJ1-1	TGTGCCATCAGTGCATACGGGACAGGGGGTAACATGAACACTGAAGCTTTCTTT	CAISAYGTGGNMNTEAFF